This record concerns one TCR beta chain sequence. Each cDNA held unique molecular identifiers, and template switching gave it a universal primer site. MiXCR, applied by TCRdb to the 5' RACE reads, yields one record per CDR3 protein. The data hold hundreds of thousands of distinct CDR3 sequences, with 5.5% to 7.5% observed a single time. The sample is drawn from a study of identical twins. All donors were healthy, and all were Caucasian. The V and J ends lost 0 bases and 4 bases, in that order; junction bases with no gene match: 14. This CDR3 is built from 18 residues. This chain links TRBV12-3 or TRBV12-4 with TRBJ2-5; 7 bases are shared with TRBD2. Material: naive T cells sorted from blood. The receptor comes from a man younger than 30 in good health. The CDR3 here is CASSLALGLAGFGETQYF. The CDR3 region has the DNA TGTGCCAGCAGTTTAGCGCTCGGGTTAGCGGGCTTTGGAGAGACCCAGTACTTC.